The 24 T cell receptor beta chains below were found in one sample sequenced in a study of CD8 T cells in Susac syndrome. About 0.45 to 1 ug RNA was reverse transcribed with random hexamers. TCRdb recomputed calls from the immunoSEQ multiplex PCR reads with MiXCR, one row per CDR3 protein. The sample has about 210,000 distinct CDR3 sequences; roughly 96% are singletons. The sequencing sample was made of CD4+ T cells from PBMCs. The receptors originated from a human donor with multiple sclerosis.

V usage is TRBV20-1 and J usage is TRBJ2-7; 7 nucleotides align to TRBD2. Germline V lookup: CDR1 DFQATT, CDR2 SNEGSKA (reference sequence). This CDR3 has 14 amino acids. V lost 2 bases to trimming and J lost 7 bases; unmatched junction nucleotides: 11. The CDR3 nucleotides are TGCAGTGCTAGATCCCCAGCGGGGATGGGGGAGCAGTACTTC. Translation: CSARSPAGMGEQYF.

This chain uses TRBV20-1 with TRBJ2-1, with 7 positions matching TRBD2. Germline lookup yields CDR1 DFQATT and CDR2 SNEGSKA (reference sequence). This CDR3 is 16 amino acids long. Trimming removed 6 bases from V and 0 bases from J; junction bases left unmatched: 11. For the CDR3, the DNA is TGCAGTGCGGTGGGCGCTAGCGGTTACTCCTACAATGAGCAGTTCTTC. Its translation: CSAVGASGYSYNEQFF.

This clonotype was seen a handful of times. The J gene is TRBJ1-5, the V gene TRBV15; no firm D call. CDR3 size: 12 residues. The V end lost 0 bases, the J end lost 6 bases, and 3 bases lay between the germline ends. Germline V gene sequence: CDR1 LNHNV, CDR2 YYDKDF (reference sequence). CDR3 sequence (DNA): TGTGCCACCAGCAGAGATCTTCAGCCCCAGCATTTT. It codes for CATSRDLQPQHF.

The CDR3 DNA sequence: TGCAGTGCTAGAGAGGGGGGACTCTTGTCCGAGCAGTACTTC. It codes for CSAREGGLLSEQYF. J is TRBJ2-7 and V is TRBV20-1, with D perhaps TRBD2 (6 bases). This CDR3 comprises 14 residues. The V gene's germline CDR1 is DFQATT and CDR2 SNEGSKA (reference sequence). Deletions cut 0 bases from V and 6 bases from J, with 15 bases between.

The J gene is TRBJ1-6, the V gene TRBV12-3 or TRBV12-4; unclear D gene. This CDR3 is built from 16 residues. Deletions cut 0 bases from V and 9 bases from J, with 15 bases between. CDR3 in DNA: TGTGCCAGCAGTTTAGCCTCCGACCGCCGGGGTTCACCCCTCCACTTT. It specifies CASSLASDRRGSPLHF.

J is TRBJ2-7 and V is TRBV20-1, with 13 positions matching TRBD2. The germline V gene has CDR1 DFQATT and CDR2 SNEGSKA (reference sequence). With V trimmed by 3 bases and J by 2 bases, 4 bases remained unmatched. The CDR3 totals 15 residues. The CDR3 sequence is CSARGGLAGTYEQYF. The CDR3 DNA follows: TGCAGTGCTAGGGGGGGACTAGCGGGGACCTACGAGCAGTACTTC.

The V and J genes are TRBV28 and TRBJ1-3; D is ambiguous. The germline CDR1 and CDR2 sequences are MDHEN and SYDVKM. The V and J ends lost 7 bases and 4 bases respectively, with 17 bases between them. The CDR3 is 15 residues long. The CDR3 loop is CASTDPPGSGNTIYF. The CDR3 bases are TGTGCCAGCACCGACCCTCCCGGGTCGGGAAACACCATATATTTT.

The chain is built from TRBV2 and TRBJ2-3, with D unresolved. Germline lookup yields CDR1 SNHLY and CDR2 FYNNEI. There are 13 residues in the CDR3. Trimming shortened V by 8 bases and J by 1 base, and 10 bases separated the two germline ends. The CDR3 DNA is TGTGCCAGCGGCACGAGACGCACAGATACGCAGTATTTT. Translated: CASGTRRTDTQYF.

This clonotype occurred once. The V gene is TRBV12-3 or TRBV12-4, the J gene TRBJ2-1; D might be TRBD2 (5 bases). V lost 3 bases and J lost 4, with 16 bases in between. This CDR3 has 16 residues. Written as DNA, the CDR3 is TGTGCCAGCAGTTTCTACCAGAGGGCCGAATACAATGAGCAGTTCTTC. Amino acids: CASSFYQRAEYNEQFF.

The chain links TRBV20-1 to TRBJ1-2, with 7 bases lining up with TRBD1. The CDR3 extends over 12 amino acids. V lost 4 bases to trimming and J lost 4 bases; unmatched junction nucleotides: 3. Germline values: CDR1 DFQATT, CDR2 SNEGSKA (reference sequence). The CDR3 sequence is CSANDRVYGYTF. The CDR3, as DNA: TGCAGTGCTAATGACAGGGTCTATGGCTACACCTTC.

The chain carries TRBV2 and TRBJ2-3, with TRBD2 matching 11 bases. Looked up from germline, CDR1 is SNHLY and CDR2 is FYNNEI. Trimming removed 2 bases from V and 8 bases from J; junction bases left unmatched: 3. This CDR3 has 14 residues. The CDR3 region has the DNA TGTGCCAGCAGTGAAACCCTAGCGGGGGGTACGCAGTATTTT. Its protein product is CASSETLAGGTQYF.

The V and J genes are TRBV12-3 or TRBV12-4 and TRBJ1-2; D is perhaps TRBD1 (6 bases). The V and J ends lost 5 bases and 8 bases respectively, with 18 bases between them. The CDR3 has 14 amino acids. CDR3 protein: CASSPRRGVGGYTF. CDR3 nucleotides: TGTGCCAGCAGTCCCCGGAGGGGGGTAGGAGGCTACACCTTC.

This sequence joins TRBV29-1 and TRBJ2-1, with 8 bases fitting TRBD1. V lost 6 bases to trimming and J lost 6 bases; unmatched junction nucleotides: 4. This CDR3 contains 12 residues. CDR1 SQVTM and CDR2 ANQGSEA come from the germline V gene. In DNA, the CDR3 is TGCAGCGTGGACAGGGCGTCCAATGAGCAGTTCTTC. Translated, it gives CSVDRASNEQFF.

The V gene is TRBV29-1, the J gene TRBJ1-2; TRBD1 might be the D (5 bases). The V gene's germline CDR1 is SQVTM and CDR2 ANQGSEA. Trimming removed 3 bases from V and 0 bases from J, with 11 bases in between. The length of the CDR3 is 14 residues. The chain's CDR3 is CSVDSGTTNYGYTF. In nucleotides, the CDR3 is TGCAGCGTTGATTCGGGGACTACTAACTATGGCTACACCTTC.

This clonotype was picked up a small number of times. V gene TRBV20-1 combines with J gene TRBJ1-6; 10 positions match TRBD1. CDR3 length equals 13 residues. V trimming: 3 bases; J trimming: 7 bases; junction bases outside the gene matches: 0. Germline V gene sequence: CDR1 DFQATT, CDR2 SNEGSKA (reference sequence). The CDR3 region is CSARDRGNSPLHF. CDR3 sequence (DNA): TGCAGTGCTAGGGACAGGGGGAATTCACCCCTCCACTTT.

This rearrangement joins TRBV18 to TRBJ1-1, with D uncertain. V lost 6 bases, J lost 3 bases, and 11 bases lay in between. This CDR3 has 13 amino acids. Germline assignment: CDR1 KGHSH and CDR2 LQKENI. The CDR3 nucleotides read TGTGCCAGCTCCTACCTGCGGGACACTGAAGCTTTCTTT. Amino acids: CASSYLRDTEAFF.

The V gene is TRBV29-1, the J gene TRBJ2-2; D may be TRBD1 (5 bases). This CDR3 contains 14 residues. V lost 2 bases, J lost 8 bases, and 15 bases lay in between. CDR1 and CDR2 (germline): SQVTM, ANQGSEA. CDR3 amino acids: CSVEIGQAGGELFF. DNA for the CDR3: TGCAGCGTTGAAATAGGACAAGCCGGGGGGGAGCTGTTTTTT.

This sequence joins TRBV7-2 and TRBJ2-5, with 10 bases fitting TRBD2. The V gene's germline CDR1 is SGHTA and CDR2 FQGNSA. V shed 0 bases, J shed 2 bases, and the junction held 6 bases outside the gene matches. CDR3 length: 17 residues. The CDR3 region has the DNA TGTGCCAGCAGCTTAGCCAGTAGCGGGGGGTTACAAGAGACCCAGTACTTC. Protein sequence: CASSLASSGGLQETQYF.

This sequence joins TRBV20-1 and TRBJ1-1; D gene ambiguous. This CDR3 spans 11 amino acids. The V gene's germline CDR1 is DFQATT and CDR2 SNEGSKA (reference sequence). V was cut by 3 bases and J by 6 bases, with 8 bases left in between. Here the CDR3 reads CSASTTAEAFF. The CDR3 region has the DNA TGCAGTGCTAGTACGACGGCTGAAGCTTTCTTT.

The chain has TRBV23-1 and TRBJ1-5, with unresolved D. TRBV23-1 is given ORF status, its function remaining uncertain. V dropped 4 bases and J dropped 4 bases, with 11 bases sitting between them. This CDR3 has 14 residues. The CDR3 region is CASSRREWNQPQHF. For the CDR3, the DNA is TGCGCCAGCAGTCGTAGGGAGTGGAATCAGCCCCAGCATTTT.

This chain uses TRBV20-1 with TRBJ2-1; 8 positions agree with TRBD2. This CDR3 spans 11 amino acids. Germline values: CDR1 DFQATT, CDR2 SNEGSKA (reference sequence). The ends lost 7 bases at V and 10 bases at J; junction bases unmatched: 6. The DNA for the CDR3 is TGCAGTGGCACCGGGACTAGGGAGCAGTTCTTC. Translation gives CSGTGTREQFF.

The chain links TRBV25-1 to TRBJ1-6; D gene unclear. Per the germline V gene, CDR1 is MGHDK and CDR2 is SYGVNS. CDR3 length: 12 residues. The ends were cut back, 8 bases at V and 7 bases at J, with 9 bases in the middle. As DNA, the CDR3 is TGTGCCAGCCGCGAAGGGAATTCACCCCTCCACTTT. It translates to CASREGNSPLHF. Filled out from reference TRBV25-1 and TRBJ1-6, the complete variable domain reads EADIYQTPRYLVIGTGKKITLECSQTMGHDKMYWYQQDPGMELHLIHYSYGVNSTEKGDLSSESTVSRIRTEHFPLTLESARPSHTSQYLCASREGNSPLHFGNGTRLTVT.

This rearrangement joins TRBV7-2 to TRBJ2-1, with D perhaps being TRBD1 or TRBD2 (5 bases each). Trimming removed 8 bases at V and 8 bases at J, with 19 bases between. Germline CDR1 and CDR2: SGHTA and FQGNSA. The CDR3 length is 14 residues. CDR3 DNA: TGTGCCAGCGAACGAAGGGACCTAGGGTATGAGCAGTTCTTC. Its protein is CASERRDLGYEQFF.

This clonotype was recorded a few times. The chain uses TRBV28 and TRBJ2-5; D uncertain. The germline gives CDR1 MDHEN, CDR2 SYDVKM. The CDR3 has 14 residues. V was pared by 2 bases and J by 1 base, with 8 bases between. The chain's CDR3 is CASSLRQPQETQYF. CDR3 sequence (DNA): TGTGCCAGCAGTTTAAGGCAGCCCCAAGAGACCCAGTACTTC.